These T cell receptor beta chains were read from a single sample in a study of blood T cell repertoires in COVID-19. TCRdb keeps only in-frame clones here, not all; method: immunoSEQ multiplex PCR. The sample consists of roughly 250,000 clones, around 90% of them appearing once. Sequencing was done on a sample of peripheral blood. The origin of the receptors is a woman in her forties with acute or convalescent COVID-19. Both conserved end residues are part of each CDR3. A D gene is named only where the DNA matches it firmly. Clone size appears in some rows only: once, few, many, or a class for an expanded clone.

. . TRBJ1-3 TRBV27 CASSPYPGSGNTIYF TGTGCCAGCAGTCCATACCCGGGATCTGGAAACACCATATATTTT
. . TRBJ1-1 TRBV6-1 CASSEAGRIEAFF TGTGCCAGCAGTGAAGCTGGGAGAATTGAAGCTTTCTTT
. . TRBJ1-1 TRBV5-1 CASSLGGRGHTEAFF TGCGCCAGCAGCCTGGGTGGGCGGGGGCACACTGAAGCTTTCTTT
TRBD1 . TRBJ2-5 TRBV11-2 CASSYRTGGTGETQYF TGTGCCAGCAGCTACCGGACAGGGGGTACGGGGGAGACCCAGTACTTC
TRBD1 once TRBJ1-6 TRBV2 CASSDVTGPYNSPLHF TGTGCCAGCAGCGACGTGACAGGGCCCTATAATTCACCCCTCCACTTT
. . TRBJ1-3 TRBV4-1 CASSQNTVSGNTIYF TGCGCCAGCAGCCAAAACACCGTCTCTGGAAACACCATATATTTT
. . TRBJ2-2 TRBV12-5 CASGLVGFIGELFF TGTGCTAGTGGTTTGGTCGGTTTCATCGGGGAGCTGTTTTTT
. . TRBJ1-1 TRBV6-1 CASSEQPVNTEAFF TGTGCCAGCAGTGAGCAACCAGTGAACACTGAAGCTTTCTTT
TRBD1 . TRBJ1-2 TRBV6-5 CASILGDRGYGYTF TGTGCCAGCATCCTAGGGGACAGGGGTTATGGCTACACCTTC
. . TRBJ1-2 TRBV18 CASSYGQGGRRGYTF TGTGCCAGCTCCTACGGACAAGGGGGAAGGAGAGGCTACACCTTC
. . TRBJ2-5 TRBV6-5 CASSQGNAGETQYF TGTGCCAGCAGTCAGGGCAACGCGGGGGAGACCCAGTACTTC
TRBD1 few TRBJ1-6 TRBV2 CASSEGRTGTGTPLHF TGTGCCAGCAGTGAAGGCCGAACCGGGACAGGGACACCCCTCCACTTT
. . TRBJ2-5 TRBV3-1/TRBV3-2 CASSQASGDWETQYF TGTGCCAGCAGCCAAGCCTCGGGGGACTGGGAGACCCAGTACTTC
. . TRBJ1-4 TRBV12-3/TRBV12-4 CASSDKPEKLFF TGTGCCAGCAGTGACAAACCGGAAAAACTGTTTTTT
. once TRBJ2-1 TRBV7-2 CASSLTGEQFF TGTGCCAGCAGCTTAACGGGTGAGCAGTTCTTC
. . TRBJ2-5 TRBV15 CATSGRGGRETQYF TGTGCCACCAGCGGTCGAGGAGGCCGAGAGACCCAGTACTTC
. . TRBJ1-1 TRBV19 CASSMSGTEAFF TGTGCCAGTAGTATGTCGGGGACTGAAGCTTTCTTT
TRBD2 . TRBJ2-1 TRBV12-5 CASGLGSGGMYEQFF TGTGCTAGTGGTTTGGGAAGCGGGGGAATGTATGAGCAGTTCTTC
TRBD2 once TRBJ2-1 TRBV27 CASSSFWGGKPNEQFF TGTGCCAGCAGCTCCTTTTGGGGGGGGAAACCCAATGAGCAGTTCTTC
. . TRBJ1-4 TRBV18 CASSPRGGRLINEKLFF TGTGCCAGCTCACCACGGGGGGGACGGCTAATTAATGAAAAACTGTTTTTT
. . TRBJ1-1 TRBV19 CASSIGAGFSTEAFF TGTGCCAGTAGTATAGGTGCAGGGTTCAGCACTGAAGCTTTCTTT
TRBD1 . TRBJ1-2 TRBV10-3 CAISEPQGAGGYTF TGTGCCATCAGTGAGCCACAGGGGGCCGGGGGCTACACCTTC
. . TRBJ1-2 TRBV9 CASSGSANYGYTF TGTGCCAGCAGCGGGAGTGCTAACTATGGCTACACCTTC
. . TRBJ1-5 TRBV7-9 CASSNDLQGAAQPQHF TGTGCCAGCAGCAACGACCTTCAAGGGGCTGCTCAGCCCCAGCATTTT
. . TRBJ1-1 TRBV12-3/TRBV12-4 CATVQVHEAFF TGTGCCACCGTACAGGTGCATGAAGCTTTCTTT
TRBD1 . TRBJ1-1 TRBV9 CASSGTQGARYTEAFF TGTGCCAGCAGCGGAACCCAGGGGGCGAGGTACACTGAAGCTTTCTTT
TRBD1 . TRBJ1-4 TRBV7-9 CASSQWTGGDEKLFF TGTGCCAGCAGCCAATGGACAGGGGGCGATGAAAAACTGTTTTTT
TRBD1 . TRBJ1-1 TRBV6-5 CASSMDRPTTEAFF TGTGCCAGCAGCATGGACAGGCCCACAACTGAAGCTTTCTTT
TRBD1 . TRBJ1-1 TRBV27 CASSLYPGTGGKAFF TGTGCCAGCAGCCTATACCCGGGGACAGGCGGGAAAGCTTTCTTT